Shown below are 15 T cell receptor beta chains from a single sample sequenced in a study of blood T cell repertoires in COVID-19 (dated by TCRdb to between 2020 and 2021). To prepare the library, the immunoSEQ multiplex PCR assay was applied. Held by TCRdb, this immuneACCESS table contains in-frame sequences only and omits some clones. Under half of the omission traces to an unresolved V gene where checked; the cause of the rest is unknown. The sample table holds some 200,000 clones, of which 84% were seen once. The ten top clones hold 7.6% of the sample. The sample taken for sequencing was peripheral blood. The receptor set was obtained from a woman aged 50 to 65 with active or convalescent COVID-19.

This rearrangement joins TRBV4-1 to TRBJ2-3; TRBD1 aligns across 12 bases. CDR1 and CDR2 (germline): MGHRA, YSYEKL. The CDR3 runs to 19 residues. V shed 0 bases, J shed 4 bases, and the junction held 11 bases outside the gene matches. This chain's CDR3 is CASSQDRDRGQRRADTQYF. CDR3 DNA: TGCGCCAGCAGCCAAGATCGGGACAGGGGGCAACGAAGGGCAGATACGCAGTATTTT.

This clone appeared many times. The rearrangement joins TRBV3-1 (or the pseudogene TRBV3-2) to TRBJ1-3, with D uncertain. Germline V lookup: CDR1 LGHDT, CDR2 YNNKEL (reference sequence). The CDR3 is made up of 12 amino acids. Trimming cost V 3 bases and J 8 bases, with 8 bases left between them. This CDR3 is CASSQERDTIYF. In DNA, the CDR3 is TGTGCCAGCAGCCAGGAGCGAGACACCATATATTTT.

The CDR3, as DNA: TGTGCCAGCAGTTCTGGACAGGAGGCGAAGGCTGAAGCTTTCTTT. It yields the protein CASSSGQEAKAEAFF. The rearrangement links TRBV28 to TRBJ1-1, with 7 nucleotides matching TRBD1. The V segment lost 4 bases and the J segment 6 bases; nucleotides outside the gene matches: 11. Germline CDR1 MDHEN, CDR2 SYDVKM. The CDR3 sequence is 15 residues long. The whole variable domain, filled in from reference TRBV28 and TRBJ1-1, reads DVKVTQSSRYLVKRTGEKVFLECVQDMDHENMFWYRQDPGLGLRLIYFSYDVKMKEKGDIPEGYSVSREKKERFSLILESASTNQTSMYLCASSSGQEAKAEAFFGQGTRLTVV.

The rearrangement uses TRBV18 and TRBJ1-5; D is uncertain. The germline V gene has CDR1 KGHSH and CDR2 LQKENI. This CDR3 contains 17 residues. Trimming took 3 bases from V and 0 from J, leaving 15 bases between them. The CDR3 region is CASSPPPSAASNQPQHF. CDR3 bases: TGTGCCAGCTCACCCCCTCCAAGCGCGGCTAGCAATCAGCCCCAGCATTTT.

V gene TRBV28 combines with J gene TRBJ1-4, with a weak D call TRBD1 (6 bases). Per germline, CDR1 MDHEN and CDR2 SYDVKM. There are 15 residues in the CDR3. V was shortened by 4 bases and J by 2 bases, with 11 bases between the two germline ends. The CDR3 here is CASSYPRGTNEKLFF. CDR3 in DNA: TGTGCCAGCAGTTACCCCAGGGGCACTAATGAAAAACTGTTTTTT. Full variable domain (rest looked up from reference TRBV28 and TRBJ1-4): DVKVTQSSRYLVKRTGEKVFLECVQDMDHENMFWYRQDPGLGLRLIYFSYDVKMKEKGDIPEGYSVSREKKERFSLILESASTNQTSMYLCASSYPRGTNEKLFFGSGTQLSVL.

V is TRBV18 and J is TRBJ2-6; D unresolved. Germline CDR1 and CDR2: KGHSH and LQKENI. V was shortened by 7 bases and J by 0 bases, with 7 bases between the two germline ends. This CDR3 comprises 14 residues. CDR3 sequence: CASFTDSGANVLTF. CDR3 bases: TGTGCCAGCTTCACAGACTCTGGGGCCAACGTCCTGACTTTC.

The table lists this clone with a count of one. The rearrangement uses TRBV6-4 and TRBJ2-1; D is uncertain. Per the germline V gene, CDR1 is MRHNA and CDR2 is SNTAGT. The CDR3 runs 14 residues. V was cut by 5 bases and J by 2 bases, with 10 bases left in between. DNA for the CDR3: TGTGCCAGCAGTCCGTCGGTGGCCTACAATGAGCAGTTCTTC. This translates into CASSPSVAYNEQFF.

V usage is TRBV19 and J usage is TRBJ1-2, with 7 bases lining up with TRBD1. Germline V gene lookup returns CDR1 LNHDA and CDR2 SQIVND (reference sequence). This CDR3 is 16 amino acids long. V was clipped by 4 bases and J by 5 bases; unmatched bases: 13. This chain's CDR3 is CASSTDRLGDPYGYTF. DNA of the CDR3: TGTGCCAGTAGTACGGACAGGCTAGGGGATCCATATGGCTACACCTTC.

The chain uses TRBV6-4 and TRBJ2-3, with D perhaps matching TRBD1 (6 bases). The V and J ends lost 0 bases and 3 bases respectively, with 10 bases between them. The CDR3 contains 15 residues. CDR1 is MRHNA, CDR2 SNTAGT, per germline. The CDR3 is CASSDSAGETDTQYF. Here the CDR3 DNA reads TGTGCCAGCAGTGACTCGGCAGGGGAGACAGATACGCAGTATTTT.

This clone was detected only once. The DNA of the CDR3 is TGCGCCAGCAGCCCGGGACACCGTAACACCGGGGAGCTGTTTTTT. This translates into CASSPGHRNTGELFF. The chain couples TRBV5-1 to TRBJ2-2; maybe TRBD1 (6 bases). Trimming cost V 4 bases and J 2 bases, with 12 bases left between them. The CDR3 is 15 residues long. Germline V gene lookup returns CDR1 SGHRS and CDR2 YFSETQ.

The chain couples TRBV3-1 (or the pseudogene TRBV3-2) to TRBJ1-5; perhaps TRBD1 as D (6 bases). Germline V gene lookup returns CDR1 LGHDT and CDR2 YNNKEL (reference sequence). V lost 8 bases to trimming and J lost 4 bases, with 12 bases between them. The CDR3 extends over 13 amino acids. The chain's CDR3 is CASGGRGNQPQHF. The CDR3 nucleotides read TGTGCCAGCGGGGGGAGGGGGAATCAGCCCCAGCATTTT.

This clone has a handful of counts. The CDR3 sequence is CASGTGALDSGNTIYF. The CDR3 region has the DNA TGTGCCAGCGGTACAGGGGCTTTAGATTCTGGAAACACCATATATTTT. The chain links TRBV28 to TRBJ1-3; 7 bases map to TRBD1. The CDR3 consists of 16 residues. Losses at the gene ends were 8 bases for V and 1 base for J; bases not matched to a gene: 11. Germline lookup yields CDR1 MDHEN and CDR2 SYDVKM.

This clone is a singleton in its sample. The chain carries TRBV5-1 and TRBJ2-3; the D is unclear. Per germline, CDR1 SGHRS and CDR2 YFSETQ. The CDR3 contains 14 residues. The V end lost 0 bases, the J end lost 1 base, and 6 bases lay between the germline ends. The CDR3 sequence: CASSLALGTDTQYF. DNA for the CDR3: TGCGCCAGCAGCTTGGCCCTAGGCACAGATACGCAGTATTTT.

The chain uses TRBV18 and TRBJ2-1; D gene unclear. Germline-derived CDR1 and CDR2 are KGHSH and LQKENI. This CDR3 comprises 15 residues. The ends were cut back, 3 bases at V and 5 bases at J, with 14 bases in the middle. The CDR3 is CASSPRLLPDNEQFF. As DNA, the CDR3 is TGTGCCAGCTCACCCCGTCTTCTCCCCGACAATGAGCAGTTCTTC.

The V and J genes are TRBV7-3 and TRBJ2-3; 10 bases are a match to TRBD1. The CDR3 length is 16 residues. The trim removed 4 bases at V and 6 bases at J, leaving 10 bases unmatched. Germline assignment: CDR1 SGHTA and CDR2 FQGTGA. CDR3 sequence reads: CASSSGTGASRDTQYF. CDR3 bases: TGTGCCAGCAGCTCCGGGACAGGGGCTTCGAGGGATACGCAGTATTTT. Complete variable domain (other parts from reference TRBV7-3 and TRBJ2-3): GAGVSQTPSNKVTEKGKYVELRCDPISGHTALYWYRQSLGQGPEFLIYFQGTGAADDSGLPNDRFFAVRPEGSVSTLKIQRTERGDSAVYLCASSSGTGASRDTQYFGPGTRLTVL.